The clone carrying this TCR beta chain was found many times. Its matching antigen is unknown. Trimming pared 1 base from V and 9 bases from J, leaving 13 bases between. The CDR3 totals 14 residues. The source of the sample is a study of post-analysis software for immune sequencing data. Study-wide points: Controls significantly exceeded multiple sclerosis patients in normalized Chao1 diversity. Relative to controls, patients had roughly five TRBV segments at higher frequency, with TRBV5-6, TRBV5-1 and TRBV20-1 among these. The authors found that F measure strongly co-clustered same-batch samples.

Unique molecular identifiers were carried by the TCR beta cDNA libraries. Once about 0.9 to 11 million T cells were used, hundreds of thousands of cDNA molecules resulted. TCRdb re-derived calls from the PCR reads in MiXCR, one entry per CDR3 protein. The table includes about 180,000 distinct CDR3 sequences, roughly 30% detected once. Sequencing was carried out using blood. The clonotype was recovered from a girl aged 5 to 17 with multiple sclerosis. The genes are TRBV12-3 or TRBV12-4 and TRBJ2-1; D may be TRBD1 (5 bases). Written as DNA, the CDR3 is TGTGCCAGCAGTTTAGGAGACAGTCTGGGTGAGCAGTTCTTC. Amino acids: CASSLGDSLGEQFF.